This T cell receptor beta chain emerged from a study of cytomegalovirus exposure and HLA in healthy donors. Broader study findings: Owing to their indistinguishability, certain V segments, notably TRBV6-2 and TRBV6-3, were excluded. In presence/absence analyses, roughly uniform sequencing depth across donors was assumed.

The CDR3 spans 14 residues. With 6 bases removed from V and 4 bases from J, the gap between germline ends came to 14 bases. CDR1 and CDR2 (germline): MDHEN, SYDVKM. Vbeta (60) and Jbeta (13) primers were used in the PCR. Some clones are missing from TCRdb's copy, which holds only in-frame ones; the method was immunoSEQ multiplex PCR. The repertoire table contains 200,000 to 250,000 clones. On this clone: Its antigen is undetermined.

Sequencing input: PBMCs. This receptor was identified in a girl aged 2 to 9 in good health and CMV-seropositive. The chain carries TRBV28 and TRBJ2-3; maybe TRBD1 (6 bases). CDR3 region: CASRLKNRADTQYF. DNA of the CDR3: TGTGCCAGCAGACTTAAGAACAGGGCAGATACGCAGTATTTT.